A single sample gave rise to the 28 T cell receptor beta chains below, sequenced in a study of blood T cell repertoires in COVID-19. The table came from immunoSEQ multiplex PCR; TCRdb's copy has only in-frame clones and leaves some out. The sample consists of around 700,000 clones, 70% to 90% of them appearing once. The sequenced sample consisted of peripheral blood. The receptor set was obtained from a young woman with acute or convalescent COVID-19.

V is TRBV4-1 and J is TRBJ2-1, with D maybe TRBD2 (6 bases). Germline V lookup: CDR1 MGHRA, CDR2 YSYEKL. Between the trimmed V and J ends, which lost 3 bases and 4 bases, there was a span of 16 bases. The CDR3 totals 16 residues. CDR3 bases: TGCGCCAGCAGCCAGAGGGGACTCCAGGCATACAATGAGCAGTTCTTC. This encodes CASSQRGLQAYNEQFF.

The chain is built from TRBV4-3 and TRBJ1-4, with a tentative D call TRBD1 (5 bases). The V gene lost 4 bases and the J gene lost 7 bases, with 16 bases spanning the gap. The CDR3 consists of 15 residues. The V gene's germline CDR1 is LGHNA and CDR2 YSLEER. CDR3 protein: CASSLQDPGSEKLFF. As DNA, the CDR3 is TGCGCCAGCAGCCTACAGGACCCTGGAAGTGAAAAACTGTTTTTT.

The chain combines TRBV4-2 with TRBJ1-2, with 9 bases fitting TRBD1. Germline CDR1 LGHNA, CDR2 YNFKEQ. The CDR3 is made up of 15 amino acids. V was pared by 0 bases and J by 4 bases, with 3 bases of the junction left unmatched. The CDR3 loop reads CASSQETGGSYGYTF. In DNA form, the CDR3 reads TGTGCCAGCAGCCAAGAAACAGGGGGCAGCTATGGCTACACCTTC.

V and J are TRBV14 and TRBJ1-1; unclear D gene. In germline, CDR1 is SGHDN, CDR2 FVKESK. The CDR3 is 13 amino acids. Between the trimmed V and J ends, which lost 2 bases and 4 bases, there was a span of 8 bases. CDR3 in DNA: TGTGCCAGCAGCCAACGGAGTTCCACTGAAGCTTTCTTT. Translated, it gives CASSQRSSTEAFF.

This chain joins TRBV7-4 and TRBJ2-5; TRBD1 is a possible D gene (6 bases). CDR3 size: 15 residues. V lost 2 bases and J 3 bases, leaving 13 bases between the germline ends. Germline CDR1 SGHVT, CDR2 SQSDAQ. CDR3 region: CASSLIKQGKETQYF. The CDR3 bases are TGTGCCAGCAGCTTAATAAAACAGGGTAAAGAGACCCAGTACTTC. The full variable domain, in which reference TRBV7-4 and TRBJ2-5 provide the parts outside the CDR3, is GAGVSQSPRYKVAKRGRDVALRCDSISGHVTLYWYRQTLGQGSEVLTYSQSDAQRDKSGRPSGRFSAERPERSVSTLKIQRTEQGDSAVYLCASSLIKQGKETQYFGPGTRLLVL.

V usage is TRBV5-6 and J usage is TRBJ2-3; weak D call: TRBD2 (5 bases). The germline CDR1 and CDR2 sequences are SGHDT and YYEEEE. The V gene lost 0 bases and the J gene lost 6 bases, with 11 bases spanning the gap. The CDR3 loop spans 14 amino acids. CDR3 DNA sequence: TGTGCCAGCAGCTTGGCGGCTAGGAGGGATACGCAGTATTTT. Residues: CASSLAARRDTQYF.

V is TRBV7-2 and J is TRBJ2-7, with 7 bases lining up with TRBD1. Unmatched junction bases numbered 7, after V lost 1 base and J lost 1 base. The CDR3 extends over 16 amino acids. The germline V gene has CDR1 SGHTA and CDR2 FQGNSA. The CDR3 DNA reads TGTGCCAGCAGCTTAGGGTCCGGGACAGTTTCCTACGAGCAGTACTTC. It yields the protein CASSLGSGTVSYEQYF.

This rearrangement joins TRBV23-1 to TRBJ2-5; 7 bases are a match to TRBD2. TRBV23-1 is known as an ORF, though its function is uncertain. The length of the CDR3 is 18 residues. With V trimmed by 0 bases and J by 5 bases, 15 bases remained unmatched. Here the CDR3 reads CASSQSSGAGFHRETQYF. CDR3 sequence (DNA): TGCGCCAGCAGTCAATCAAGCGGAGCGGGGTTTCATCGGGAGACCCAGTACTTC.

This rearrangement joins TRBV10-3 to TRBJ1-2, with no clear D. The length of the CDR3 is 15 residues. V lost 4 bases and J 0 bases, leaving 12 bases between the germline ends. CDR1 and CDR2 from the germline V gene are ENHRY and SYGVKD. For the CDR3, the DNA is TGTGCCATCAGTGCCCCGGGGAGCTCTAACTATGGCTACACCTTC. It yields the protein CAISAPGSSNYGYTF.

This clone was recorded once. The V gene is TRBV9, the J gene TRBJ1-1; a weak D match, TRBD1 (6 bases). The CDR3 extends over 18 amino acids. V lost 0 bases to trimming and J lost 5 bases, with 23 bases between them. Germline V gene data show CDR1 as SGDLS and CDR2 as YYNGEE. The CDR3 DNA is TGTGCCAGCAGCGTAGATGAAGGGACAACAGGGAAAGGTACTGAAGCTTTCTTT. Translation: CASSVDEGTTGKGTEAFF.

The chain employs TRBV7-9 and TRBJ1-1; the D gene is possibly TRBD1 (6 bases). The V end was cut by 3 bases, the J end by 8 bases, with 13 bases between. The CDR3 has 13 amino acids. The germline CDR1 and CDR2 sequences are SEHNR and FQNEAQ (reference sequence). The CDR3 sequence is CASSFRGSSEAFF. The CDR3 DNA is TGTGCCAGCAGCTTTAGGGGGAGCAGCGAAGCTTTCTTT.

The V call is TRBV29-1, the J call TRBJ1-1; the D is unclear. This CDR3 has 11 residues. From germline, CDR1 is SQVTM and CDR2 ANQGSEA. Trimming cost V 2 bases and J 4 bases, with 5 bases left between them. The chain's CDR3 is CSVESFTEAFF. The CDR3 bases are TGCAGCGTTGAATCCTTCACTGAAGCTTTCTTT. Using reference TRBV29-1 and TRBJ1-1 for the parts outside the CDR3, the full variable domain is SAVISQKPSRDICQRGTSLTIQCQVDSQVTMMFWYRQQPGQSLTLIATANQGSEATYESGFVIDKFPISRPNLTFSTLTVSNMSPEDSSIYLCSVESFTEAFFGQGTRLTVV.

This chain links TRBV11-2 with TRBJ2-3; D might be TRBD2 (6 bases). The CDR3 extends over 13 amino acids. V was clipped by 1 base and J by 6 bases, with 8 bases between them. Per the germline V gene, CDR1 is SGHAT and CDR2 is FQNNGV. CDR3 bases: TGTGCCAGCAGCTTAGGGAGGGTGGATACGCAGTATTTT. Residues: CASSLGRVDTQYF.

The chain combines TRBV24-1 with TRBJ2-3, with D hard to call. CDR3 length: 14 amino acids. Germline V CDR1 and CDR2: KGHDR, SFDVKD. Between the trimmed V and J ends, which lost 5 bases and 0 bases, there was a span of 8 bases. The CDR3 protein is CATSGAVSTDTQYF. The DNA for the CDR3 is TGTGCCACCAGTGGGGCCGTTAGCACAGATACGCAGTATTTT.

The V gene is TRBV5-1, the J gene TRBJ2-7; D might be TRBD2 (5 bases). Per the germline V gene, CDR1 is SGHRS and CDR2 is YFSETQ. Trimming took off 0 bases at V and 3 bases at J, with 10 bases between the two ends. The length of the CDR3 is 14 residues. CDR3 residues: CASSLVGSGYEQYF. The DNA of the CDR3 is TGCGCCAGCAGCTTGGTTGGCAGCGGCTACGAGCAGTACTTC.

V and J are TRBV7-9 and TRBJ1-1, with TRBD1 matching 7 bases. Trimming took 4 bases from V and 6 from J; bases not matched to a gene: 8. Per germline, CDR1 SEHNR and CDR2 FQNEAQ (reference sequence). The CDR3 contains 14 residues. This CDR3 is CASSSSDRVAEAFF. The CDR3 DNA follows: TGTGCCAGCAGCTCCTCCGACAGGGTCGCTGAAGCTTTCTTT.

The chain has TRBV27 and TRBJ1-2, with no clear D. This CDR3 is built from 14 residues. CDR1 and CDR2 (germline): MNHEY, SMNVEV (reference sequence). Trimming removed 2 bases from V and 7 bases from J, with 14 bases in between. CDR3 nucleotides: TGTGCCAGCAGTTTAAGAGGTGTCCTTGGTGGCTACACCTTC. Its translation is CASSLRGVLGGYTF.

The rearrangement uses TRBV3-1 (or the pseudogene TRBV3-2) and TRBJ2-1, with 8 bases matching TRBD2. Trimming took 3 bases from V and 6 from J; bases not matched to a gene: 10. The CDR3 is 16 amino acids. Germline-derived CDR1 and CDR2 are LGHDT and YNNKEL (reference sequence). CDR3 sequence (DNA): TGTGCCAGCAGCCATGCAGGCGGCGGGGGGATCAATGAGCAGTTCTTC. Its translation: CASSHAGGGGINEQFF.

The rearrangement uses TRBV7-2 and TRBJ1-6, with 10 positions matching TRBD1. J lost 8 bases, V lost 1 base, and 2 bases had no gene match. The CDR3 covers 15 residues. Germline CDR1 reads SGHTA; CDR2 reads FQGNSA. The CDR3: CASSLEGQGYSPLHF. DNA for the CDR3: TGTGCCAGCAGCTTAGAGGGACAGGGGTATTCACCCCTCCACTTT. Supplemented by reference TRBV7-2 and TRBJ1-6, the full variable domain reads GAGVSQSPSNKVTEKGKDVELRCDPISGHTALYWYRQSLGQGLEFLIYFQGNSAPDKSGLPSDRFSAERTGGSVSTLTIQRTQQEDSAVYLCASSLEGQGYSPLHFGNGTRLTVT.

The chain uses TRBV11-2 and TRBJ1-6, with D possibly matching TRBD1 (6 bases). Trimming removed 5 bases from V and 5 bases from J, with 10 bases in between. Germline CDR1 reads SGHAT; CDR2 reads FQNNGV. The CDR3 is 14 amino acids. CDR3 sequence: CASSPWTDNSPLHF. DNA for the CDR3: TGTGCCAGCAGCCCATGGACAGATAATTCACCCCTCCACTTT. Full variable domain (outside the CDR3, taken from reference TRBV11-2 and TRBJ1-6): EAGVAQSPRYKIIEKRQSVAFWCNPISGHATLYWYQQILGQGPKLLIQFQNNGVVDDSQLPKDRFSAERLKGVDSTLKIQPAKLEDSAVYLCASSPWTDNSPLHFGNGTRLTVT.

This clone was counted a single time. This chain links TRBV18 with TRBJ1-2; 7 nucleotides line up with TRBD1. This CDR3 is built from 14 residues. Germline CDR1 reads KGHSH; CDR2 reads LQKENI. V dropped 0 bases and J dropped 8; count of bases not matched to a gene: 6. The chain's CDR3 is CASSPPTGAVGYTF. The CDR3 DNA follows: TGTGCCAGCTCACCACCAACAGGGGCGGTCGGCTACACCTTC.

The V and J genes are TRBV4-3 and TRBJ1-3; the D is unclear. Germline CDR1 reads LGHNA; CDR2 reads YSLEER. V was clipped by 0 bases and J by 0 bases, with 12 bases between them. This CDR3 has 17 amino acids. The CDR3 DNA follows: TGCGCCAGCAGCCAAGATTGGTGGGCAATCTCTGGAAACACCATATATTTT. This gives the protein CASSQDWWAISGNTIYF.

This rearrangement joins TRBV2 to TRBJ2-7; tentative D call: TRBD1 (5 bases). The length of the CDR3 is 12 residues. Per germline, CDR1 SNHLY and CDR2 FYNNEI. V shed 9 bases and J shed 0 bases, with 9 bases lying between them. The CDR3 DNA sequence: TGTGCCAGAAGACAGTTCTCCTACGAGCAGTACTTC. Its protein product is CARRQFSYEQYF. Filled out from reference TRBV2 and TRBJ2-7, the complete variable domain reads EPEVTQTPSHQVTQMGQEVILRCVPISNHLYFYWYRQILGQKVEFLVSFYNNEISEKSEIFDDQFSVERPDGSNFTLKIRSTKLEDSAMYFCARRQFSYEQYFGPGTRLTVT.

The chain carries TRBV27 and TRBJ2-3; maybe TRBD2 (6 bases). Germline lookup yields CDR1 MNHEY and CDR2 SMNVEV (reference sequence). This CDR3 contains 14 residues. The ends were cut back, 4 bases at V and 4 bases at J, with 12 bases in the middle. CDR3 residues: CASSWTGGADTQYF. In DNA, the CDR3 is TGTGCCAGCAGTTGGACCGGAGGGGCAGATACGCAGTATTTT.

This clone showed up just once. The chain links TRBV6-5 to TRBJ2-7; TRBD1 aligns across 7 bases. V dropped 5 bases and J dropped 0; count of bases not matched to a gene: 4. The CDR3 has 14 amino acids. CDR1 and CDR2 (germline): MNHEY, SVGAGI. DNA of the CDR3: TGTGCCAGCAGTCGACAGGGTTCCTCCTACGAGCAGTACTTC. It codes for CASSRQGSSYEQYF.

This chain links TRBV27 with TRBJ1-2, with D hard to call. CDR3 length: 14 residues. Trimming took off 5 bases at V and 8 bases at J, with 18 bases between the two ends. Per the germline V gene, CDR1 is MNHEY and CDR2 is SMNVEV (reference sequence). The CDR3: CASSPRSESGGYTF. The CDR3 DNA reads TGTGCCAGCAGTCCCCGTTCGGAATCGGGGGGCTACACCTTC.

The chain employs TRBV27 and TRBJ1-1; TRBD1 matches 7 bases. Trimming at V came to 2 bases and at J to 1 base, leaving 7 bases not matched to a gene. CDR1 is MNHEY and CDR2 is SMNVEV in the germline V gene (reference sequence). This CDR3 is built from 16 residues. The CDR3 reads CASSLVQGVGNTEAFF. The CDR3 nucleotides are TGTGCCAGCAGTTTAGTCCAGGGGGTTGGGAACACTGAAGCTTTCTTT.

This sequence joins TRBV12-3 or TRBV12-4 and TRBJ2-3; 8 bases match TRBD1. Germline trimming cut 5 bases from V and 6 bases from J; bases unmatched to any gene: 4. The CDR3 length is 13 residues. The CDR3 reads CASSEGTGDTQYF. The CDR3, as DNA: TGTGCCAGCAGTGAAGGGACAGGCGATACGCAGTATTTT.